A single sample gave rise to the 3 T cell receptor beta chains below, sequenced in a study of T cell responses to AZD1222 COVID-19 vaccine. Assay: immunoSEQ multiplex PCR; the TCRdb copy retains only in-frame clones and omits some. The repertoire holds tens of thousands of clones, with around 83% as singletons. The specimen comprised peripheral blood, sampled on day 0 of AZD1222 vaccination. The source of these receptors is an adult in good health.

The chain carries TRBV3-1 (or the pseudogene TRBV3-2) and TRBJ2-1; weak D call: TRBD2 (7 bases). Germline V lookup: CDR1 LGHDT, CDR2 YNNKEL (reference sequence). The CDR3 has 16 amino acids. V was cut by 2 bases and J by 1 base, with 12 bases left in between. CDR3 amino acids: CASSQLAGASYNEQFF. The DNA for the CDR3 is TGTGCCAGCAGCCAACTGGCGGGGGCGTCCTACAATGAGCAGTTCTTC.

The rearrangement links TRBV18 to TRBJ1-5; 8 nucleotides agree with TRBD1. The V gene's germline CDR1 is KGHSH and CDR2 LQKENI. The CDR3 has 14 amino acids. Unmatched junction bases numbered 6, after V lost 3 bases and J lost 8 bases. CDR3 in amino acids: CASSPTTGVKPQHF. The CDR3 nucleotides are TGTGCCAGCTCACCCACGACAGGGGTAAAGCCCCAGCATTTT.

This sequence joins TRBV6-1 and TRBJ2-3; TRBD2 agrees at 8 bases. Germline V gives CDR1 MNHNS, CDR2 SASEGT. The CDR3 is 17 amino acids. The J segment lost 4 bases and the V segment lost 1 base, leaving 10 bases of the junction unmatched. The DNA for the CDR3 is TGTGCCAGCAGTGAAGTTTGGAGTAGCGGGGTCTCAGATACGCAGTATTTT. Translating gives CASSEVWSSGVSDTQYF.